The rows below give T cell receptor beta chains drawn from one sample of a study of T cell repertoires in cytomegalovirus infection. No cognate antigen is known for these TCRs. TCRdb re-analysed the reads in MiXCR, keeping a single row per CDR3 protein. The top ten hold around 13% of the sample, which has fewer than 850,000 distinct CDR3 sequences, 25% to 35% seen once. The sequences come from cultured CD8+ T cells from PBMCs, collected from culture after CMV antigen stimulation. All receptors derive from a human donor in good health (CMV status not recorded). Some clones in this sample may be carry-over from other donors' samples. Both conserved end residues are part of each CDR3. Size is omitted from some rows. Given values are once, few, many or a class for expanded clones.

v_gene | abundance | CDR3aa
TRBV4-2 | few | CASSQDMEGETQYF
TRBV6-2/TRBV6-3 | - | CASSAWDGYTF
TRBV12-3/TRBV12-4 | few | CASSFDRADQPQHF
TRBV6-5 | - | CASSYSVGGTDTQYF
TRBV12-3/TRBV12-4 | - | CASAQETQYF
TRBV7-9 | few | CASSLPISTDTQYF
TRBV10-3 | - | CAISEGRTIYQPQHF
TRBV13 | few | CASSKQVQPYEQYF
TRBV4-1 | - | CASSQWVDSYEQYF
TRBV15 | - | CATSRDRARAYEQYF
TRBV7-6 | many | CASSLGSGVEKLFF
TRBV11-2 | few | CASSLGPGPETQYF
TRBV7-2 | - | CASSLAKGANEQFF
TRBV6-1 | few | CASSDVYSGNTIYF
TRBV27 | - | CASGPGSYGYTF
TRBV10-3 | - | CAISPGTQNTGELFF
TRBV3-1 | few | CASITNPADNYGYTF
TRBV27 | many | CASSLSGDNQPQHF
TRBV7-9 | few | CASSLLQRLHETQYF
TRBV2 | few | CASSNLAGTKSSYNSPLHF
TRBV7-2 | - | CASSPRGSGDTDTQYF
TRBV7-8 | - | CASSGRDRATGELFF
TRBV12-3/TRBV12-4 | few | CASSYTTGELFF
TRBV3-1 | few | CASSQDRPGQGFGSPLHF
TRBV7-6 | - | CASSRPGLGTDTQYF
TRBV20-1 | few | CSARSGSANYGYTF
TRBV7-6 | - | CASSLGGSQPIDTEAFF
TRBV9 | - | CASGGVYNEQFF
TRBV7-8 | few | CASSYDRNNEQFF
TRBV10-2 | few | CASGQGSTEAFF
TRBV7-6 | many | CASSLGDWGETQYF
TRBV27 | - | CASSRGPSLNEKLFF
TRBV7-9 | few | CASSLARARGFEQFF
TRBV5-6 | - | CASSLEVGNQETQYF
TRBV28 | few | CASSLLYRNTDTQYF
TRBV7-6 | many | CASSSRETGNNSPLHF
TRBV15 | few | CATSRVGEDGNQPQHF
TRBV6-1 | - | CASSEQDRTTNEKLFF
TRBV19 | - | CASSIQGHEQYF
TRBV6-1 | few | CASSPSPREGTQYF
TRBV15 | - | CATSREGHTGELFF
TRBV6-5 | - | CASSYSTILGGALGYTF
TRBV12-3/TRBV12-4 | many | CASSDPRDTGELFF
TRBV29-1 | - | CSVGGQGRGTGELFF
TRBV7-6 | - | CASSLEGGNEKLFF
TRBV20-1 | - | CSAGGGLYRGETQYF
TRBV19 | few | CASSPETGYGYTF
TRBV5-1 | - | CASSLDIGQGADSPLHF
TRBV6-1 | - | CASRPRWNTEAFF
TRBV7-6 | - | CASSPVREGADADTQYF
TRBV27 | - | CASSFQGHQPQHF
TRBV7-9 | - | CASSFHLRLDSDTQYF
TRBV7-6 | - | CASSVGQYIKETQYF
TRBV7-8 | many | CASSLNRELAKNIQYF
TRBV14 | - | CASSQVQGKLYEQYF
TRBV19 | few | CASSIDGTSGYTF
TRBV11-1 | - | CASSLPDRFSGANVLTF
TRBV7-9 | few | CASSLASDYSYNEQFF
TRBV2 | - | CASSEYGTSGEGTDTQYF
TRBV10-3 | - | CAVIMGDTQYF